A single sample is the source of the 31 T cell receptor beta chains below, sequenced in a study of response to subunit inactivated influenza vaccine. TCRdb processed the RT-PCR reads anew with MiXCR; each CDR3 protein has one entry. The sample comprises 450,000 to 500,000 distinct CDR3 sequences, roughly 9.7% of which are singletons, and 9.5% to 15% rests with the top ten. The sequences come from PBMCs from blood, collected roughly 6 weeks after vaccination. These receptors were obtained from a man in his fifties or sixties who received an inactivated influenza vaccine.

This clonotype has ten or more counts. The chain employs TRBV4-2 and TRBJ2-1; 7 bases are a match to TRBD2. The J segment lost 0 bases and the V segment lost 0 bases, leaving 2 bases of the junction unmatched. In germline, CDR1 is LGHNA, CDR2 YNFKEQ. There are 16 residues in the CDR3. This CDR3 reads CASSQDQRGSYNEQFF. The CDR3 DNA reads TGTGCCAGCAGCCAAGATCAGCGGGGCTCCTACAATGAGCAGTTCTTC.

This clonotype has a handful of counts. The V and J genes are TRBV6-5 and TRBJ1-1, with 7 bases matching TRBD1. With 2 bases clipped from V and 2 bases from J, the junction kept 5 bases outside the gene matches. CDR3 length: 15 amino acids. In germline, CDR1 is MNHEY, CDR2 SVGAGI. CDR3 bases: TGTGCCAGCAGTTACACCGGGACAGTCAACACTGAAGCTTTCTTT. Its protein product is CASSYTGTVNTEAFF.

A few counts support this clonotype. The chain links TRBV12-3 or TRBV12-4 to TRBJ2-5; 9 bases fit TRBD1. V shed 5 bases, J shed 5 bases, and the junction held 6 bases outside the gene matches. The CDR3 spans 14 residues. The CDR3 sequence: CASSQTGGKETQYF. Here the CDR3 DNA reads TGTGCCAGCAGTCAAACAGGGGGCAAGGAGACCCAGTACTTC.

The chain carries TRBV6-5 and TRBJ2-2; D may match TRBD1 or TRBD2 (6 bases each). V lost 0 bases, J lost 5 bases, and 19 bases lay in between. CDR3 size: 18 residues. The germline gives CDR1 MNHEY, CDR2 SVGAGI. CDR3 region: CASSYSGGYEQLTGELFF. CDR3 bases: TGTGCCAGCAGTTACTCCGGGGGCTACGAGCAGCTGACCGGGGAGCTGTTTTTT.

The chain is built from TRBV20-1 and TRBJ2-6; no clear D. Germline loops: CDR1 DFQATT, CDR2 SNEGSKA (reference sequence). V gave up 3 bases and J gave up 0 bases, with 6 bases separating them. The CDR3 contains 14 residues. The CDR3 region has the DNA TGCAGTGCTAGGTTGGACTCTGGGGCCAACGTCCTGACTTTC. Protein sequence: CSARLDSGANVLTF.

The chain joins TRBV12-3 or TRBV12-4 to TRBJ2-1, with 14 bases that match TRBD2. This CDR3 region has 18 residues. Trimming cost V 0 bases and J 7 bases; bases outside gene matches: 8. In nucleotides, the CDR3 is TGTGCCAGCAGTTTAGCTGGGACTAGCGGGAGAGGTCGAAATGAGCAGTTCTTC. This gives the protein CASSLAGTSGRGRNEQFF.

In this sample, this clonotype turned up many times. The CDR3 DNA follows: TGTGCCAGCAGTCCGGAGACAGTCTATGGCTACACCTTC. Translation gives CASSPETVYGYTF. The gene calls are TRBV12-3 or TRBV12-4 and TRBJ1-2; D is possibly TRBD1 (5 bases). Trimming removed 5 bases from V and 4 bases from J, with 11 bases in between. The CDR3 totals 13 residues.

This clonotype was picked up a small number of times. This sequence joins TRBV12-3 or TRBV12-4 and TRBJ2-3, with D possibly being TRBD1 (6 bases). V lost 5 bases and J lost 2, with 11 bases in between. This CDR3 is built from 14 residues. Here the CDR3 reads CASSRGHFTDTQYF. The DNA for the CDR3 is TGTGCCAGCAGTCGGGGACATTTCACAGATACGCAGTATTTT.

This chain links TRBV4-2 with TRBJ2-2, with unresolved D. Germline-derived CDR1 and CDR2 are LGHNA and YNFKEQ. V lost 2 bases and J lost 2, with 15 bases in between. CDR3 length: 17 amino acids. Here the CDR3 DNA reads TGTGCCAGCAGCCAATCAGGTGGCGGAGCCAACACCGGGGAGCTGTTTTTT. Translation: CASSQSGGGANTGELFF.

The chain joins TRBV7-9 to TRBJ2-4, with D unresolved. The V gene lost 5 bases and the J gene lost 0 bases, with 11 bases spanning the gap. The CDR3 length is 15 residues. The germline CDR1 and CDR2 sequences are SEHNR and FQNEAQ (reference sequence). The CDR3 region is CASSLNVLAKNIQYF. The CDR3 DNA is TGTGCCAGCAGCCTTAATGTACTAGCCAAAAACATTCAGTACTTC.

J is TRBJ2-2 and V is TRBV7-3; 14 nucleotides agree with TRBD2. The CDR3 is 17 amino acids. Germline V gene lookup returns CDR1 SGHTA and CDR2 FQGTGA. V trimming: 4 bases; J trimming: 6 bases; junction bases outside the gene matches: 7. The DNA for the CDR3 is TGTGCCAGCAGCTCGACTAGCGGGAGGGTATGGTCCGGGGAGCTGTTTTTT. This codes for CASSSTSGRVWSGELFF.

The rearrangement joins TRBV10-3 to TRBJ1-2; D unclear. The germline gives CDR1 ENHRY, CDR2 SYGVKD. The CDR3 sequence is 13 residues long. The V end was cut by 0 bases, the J end by 4 bases, with 6 bases between. Here the CDR3 reads CAISESEPYGYTF. CDR3 in DNA: TGTGCCATCAGTGAGTCGGAACCCTATGGCTACACCTTC.

The chain uses TRBV5-1 and TRBJ2-4; a possible D gene is TRBD2 (6 bases). Germline CDR1 is SGHRS and CDR2 is YFSETQ. V lost 0 bases to trimming and J lost 0 bases, with 16 bases between them. This CDR3 is built from 18 residues. The CDR3 DNA sequence: TGCGCCAGCAGCTTGGCGGCGGGGCCTGAACTAGCCAAAAACATTCAGTACTTC. This translates into CASSLAAGPELAKNIQYF.

This clonotype was counted many times. The V gene is TRBV12-3 or TRBV12-4, the J gene TRBJ2-3, with 10 bases aligning to TRBD2. V shed 6 bases, J shed 1 base, and the junction held 4 bases outside the gene matches. CDR3 length: 15 residues. The CDR3 DNA sequence: TGTGCCAGCAGCTCCGGGACTAGCGGCACAGATACGCAGTATTTT. As protein: CASSSGTSGTDTQYF.

This clonotype was counted only a few times. The chain couples TRBV7-2 to TRBJ2-7; 9 bases line up with TRBD2. The CDR3 spans 16 residues. Germline trimming cut 5 bases from V and 2 bases from J; bases unmatched to any gene: 10. The germline gives CDR1 SGHTA, CDR2 FQGNSA. CDR3 sequence (DNA): TGTGCCAGCAGCGTCCAGGGTGCGGGGGGGCCCTACGAGCAGTACTTC. Translation: CASSVQGAGGPYEQYF.

The V and J genes are TRBV12-3 or TRBV12-4 and TRBJ1-1; D is unresolved. V lost 5 bases, J lost 1 base, and 11 bases lay in between. The CDR3 consists of 14 residues. The CDR3 DNA follows: TGTGCCAGCAGTCCGACCGCAGGGAACACTGAAGCTTTCTTT. It is translated as CASSPTAGNTEAFF.

This clonotype appeared a few times. The chain employs TRBV20-1 and TRBJ2-4, with 7 bases matching TRBD1. Germline CDR1 is DFQATT and CDR2 is SNEGSKA (reference sequence). The V segment lost 6 bases and the J segment 9 bases; nucleotides outside the gene matches: 11. The CDR3 loop spans 13 amino acids. The CDR3 loop reads CSARQQGWGIQYF. The DNA for the CDR3 is TGCAGTGCGCGACAACAGGGGTGGGGCATTCAGTACTTC.

The table lists this clonotype with many counts. V and J are TRBV5-1 and TRBJ2-7; no clear D gene. Trimming took 1 base from V and 1 from J, leaving 9 bases between them. In germline, CDR1 is SGHRS, CDR2 YFSETQ. CDR3 length: 14 amino acids. CDR3 sequence reads: CASSLLGKSYEQYF. The CDR3 region has the DNA TGCGCCAGCAGCTTGTTAGGTAAATCCTACGAGCAGTACTTC.

J is TRBJ2-3 and V is TRBV6-2 or TRBV6-3; 8 positions match TRBD2. V gave up 6 bases and J gave up 4 bases; unmatched junction bases: 3. Germline V gene data show CDR1 as MNHEY and CDR2 as SVGEGT. The CDR3 has 13 residues. In nucleotides, the CDR3 is TGTGCCAGCAGGCCTAGCGGGCCAGATACGCAGTATTTT. This sequence encodes CASRPSGPDTQYF.

This clonotype was counted only a few times. The rearrangement uses TRBV30 and TRBJ2-1; 7 nucleotides match TRBD2. The CDR3 consists of 15 residues. Germline V gives CDR1 GTSNPN, CDR2 SVGIG (reference sequence). J was trimmed by 12 bases and V by 0 bases; bases with no gene match: 14. For the CDR3, the DNA is TGTGCCTGGAGTGTAAGGGCTAGCGGCCTACTGTGGCAGTTCTTC. Translating gives CAWSVRASGLLWQFF.

There are many counts of this clonotype. The CDR3 region has the DNA TGCAGTGCGAGGGACAACCAATATGGCTACACCTTC. Protein product: CSARDNQYGYTF. The chain has TRBV20-1 and TRBJ1-2; D might be TRBD1 (6 bases). The germline gives CDR1 DFQATT, CDR2 SNEGSKA (reference sequence). The V end was cut by 6 bases, the J end by 5 bases, with 13 bases between. CDR3 length: 12 amino acids.

This clonotype showed up many times. This chain links TRBV5-5 with TRBJ2-1; either TRBD1 or TRBD2 may fit D (6 bases each). The CDR3 loop spans 15 amino acids. Trimming removed 4 bases from V and 3 bases from J, with 14 bases in between. Germline CDR1 SGHKS, CDR2 YYEKEE (reference sequence). The CDR3 DNA sequence: TGTGCCAGCAGCGTGGGGGCGGGAATCTACAATGAGCAGTTCTTC. It yields the protein CASSVGAGIYNEQFF.

The CDR3 region is CASSDWGQQETQYF. The CDR3 region has the DNA TGTGCCAGCAGCGATTGGGGACAGCAAGAGACCCAGTACTTC. The chain links TRBV28 to TRBJ2-5, with TRBD1 matching 7 bases. The junction had 6 bases not matched to a gene; V was cut back by 6 bases and J by 2 bases. Germline V lookup: CDR1 MDHEN, CDR2 SYDVKM. The CDR3 totals 14 residues.

This clonotype was seen at least ten times. CDR3 sequence (DNA): TGTGCCAGCAGCCAAACGACAGGGGTTGGTCAGCCCCAGCATTTT. Amino acids: CASSQTTGVGQPQHF. The chain combines TRBV4-2 with TRBJ1-5; TRBD1 matches at 8 bases. The germline V gene encodes CDR1 LGHNA and CDR2 YNFKEQ. Trimming removed 2 bases from V and 6 bases from J; junction bases left unmatched: 6. The CDR3 is 15 residues long.

The chain carries TRBV7-2 and TRBJ1-1; D may be TRBD1 (6 bases). There are 14 residues in the CDR3. Germline V gives CDR1 SGHTA, CDR2 FQGNSA. V dropped 5 bases and J dropped 4 bases, with 14 bases sitting between them. The CDR3 bases are TGTGCCAGCAGCCCGATGGAGGGGGGCACTGAAGCTTTCTTT. It encodes CASSPMEGGTEAFF.

This clonotype appeared a few times. This chain joins TRBV5-1 and TRBJ2-1, with 15 bases aligning to TRBD2. The CDR3 sequence is 14 residues long. J gave up 5 bases and V 7 bases, and 1 base lay outside the gene matches. Germline V gene data show CDR1 as SGHRS and CDR2 as YFSETQ. The CDR3, as DNA: TGCGCCAGCGGACTAGCGGGGGGGGACAATGAGCAGTTCTTC. Translating gives CASGLAGGDNEQFF.

CDR3 in DNA: TGTGCCAGCAGCTTAGAGTCAGGAAGCTACAATGAGCAGTTCTTC. Translated: CASSLESGSYNEQFF. The chain joins TRBV7-6 to TRBJ2-1; D gene ambiguous. Germline loops: CDR1 SGHVS, CDR2 FNYEAQ. The germline V and J ends were trimmed by 1 base and 3 bases, with 10 bases remaining between them. CDR3 length equals 15 residues.

CDR3 sequence reads: CSARGGQGVNIQYF. The CDR3 nucleotides are TGCAGTGCTAGAGGGGGACAGGGCGTAAACATTCAGTACTTC. The V gene is TRBV20-1, the J gene TRBJ2-4; 9 bases align to TRBD1. The ends lost 1 base at V and 6 bases at J; junction bases unmatched: 4. Germline CDR1 DFQATT, CDR2 SNEGSKA (reference sequence). This CDR3 has 14 amino acids.

This clonotype was picked up many times. The V and J genes are TRBV6-5 and TRBJ2-3; 7 bases fit TRBD1. Germline V lookup: CDR1 MNHEY, CDR2 SVGAGI. Trimming at V came to 2 bases and at J to 3 bases, leaving 2 bases not matched to a gene. CDR3 length: 14 amino acids. The CDR3 loop is CASSYNRGTDTQYF. DNA for the CDR3: TGTGCCAGCAGTTACAACAGGGGAACAGATACGCAGTATTTT.

This clonotype was recorded at least ten times. V and J are TRBV5-1 and TRBJ2-7, with TRBD1 as a possible D gene (5 bases). This CDR3 region has 13 residues. CDR1 and CDR2 (germline): SGHRS, YFSETQ. V gave up 4 bases and J gave up 0 bases, with 8 bases separating them. Written as DNA, the CDR3 is TGCGCCAGCAGCACGGACATCTCCTACGAGCAGTACTTC. Translation gives CASSTDISYEQYF.

In this sample, this clonotype turned up a few times. The V gene is TRBV7-9, the J gene TRBJ2-2; D gene uncertain. The CDR3 covers 13 residues. The V end was cut by 5 bases, the J end by 4 bases, with 8 bases between. CDR1 is SEHNR, CDR2 FQNEAQ, per germline (reference sequence). The CDR3 sequence is CASSPHSTGELFF. CDR3 coding DNA: TGTGCCAGCAGCCCACACAGCACCGGGGAGCTGTTTTTT.